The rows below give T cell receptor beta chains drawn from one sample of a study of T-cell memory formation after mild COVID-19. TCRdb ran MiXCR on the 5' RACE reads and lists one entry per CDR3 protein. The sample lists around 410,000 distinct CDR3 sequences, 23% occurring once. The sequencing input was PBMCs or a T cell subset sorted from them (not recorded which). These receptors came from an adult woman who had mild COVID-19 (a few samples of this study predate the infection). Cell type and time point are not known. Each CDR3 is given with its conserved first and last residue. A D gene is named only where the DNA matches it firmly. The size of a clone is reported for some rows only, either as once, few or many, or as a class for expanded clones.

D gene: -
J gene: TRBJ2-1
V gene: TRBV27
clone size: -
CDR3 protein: CASKQASSYNEQFF
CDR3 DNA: TGTGCCAGCAAGCAGGCCTCTTCCTACAATGAGCAGTTCTTC

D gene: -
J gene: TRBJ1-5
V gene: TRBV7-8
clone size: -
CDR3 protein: CASSLVLGLAGQPQHF
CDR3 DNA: TGTGCCAGCAGCTTAGTTCTGGGCCTCGCGGGGCAGCCCCAGCATTTT

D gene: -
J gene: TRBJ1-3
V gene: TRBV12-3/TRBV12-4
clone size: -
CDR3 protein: CASNPTKDRAGNTIYF
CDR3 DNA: TGTGCCAGCAACCCTACTAAAGACAGAGCTGGAAACACCATATATTTT

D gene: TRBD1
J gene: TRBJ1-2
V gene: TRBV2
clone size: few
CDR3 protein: CASSESGTGRGYTF
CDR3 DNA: TGTGCCAGCAGTGAAAGCGGGACAGGGAGAGGCTACACCTTC

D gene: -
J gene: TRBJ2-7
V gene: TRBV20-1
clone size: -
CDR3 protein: CSASPGSGAKPYEQYF
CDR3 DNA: TGCAGTGCTAGTCCCGGGTCGGGGGCGAAGCCCTACGAGCAGTACTTC

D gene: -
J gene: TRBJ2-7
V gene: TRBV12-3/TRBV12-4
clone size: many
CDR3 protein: CASSLASSTNEQYF
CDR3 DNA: TGTGCCAGCAGTTTGGCGAGCAGTACCAACGAGCAGTACTTC

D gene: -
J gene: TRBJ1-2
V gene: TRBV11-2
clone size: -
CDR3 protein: CASSLVLGQRQTF
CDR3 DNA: TGTGCCAGCAGCTTGGTTTTAGGACAGCGTCAGACCTTC

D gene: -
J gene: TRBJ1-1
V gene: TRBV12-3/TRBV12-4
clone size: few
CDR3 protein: CASSFDRVEAFF
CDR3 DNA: TGTGCCAGCAGTTTCGACAGAGTTGAAGCTTTCTTT

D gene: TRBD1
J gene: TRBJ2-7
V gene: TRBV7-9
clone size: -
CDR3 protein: CASSPAQDRLSYEQYF
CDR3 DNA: TGTGCCAGCAGCCCCGCCCAGGACAGGCTCTCCTACGAGCAGTACTTC

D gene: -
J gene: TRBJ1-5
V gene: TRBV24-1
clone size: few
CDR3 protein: CATRGSGNQPQHF
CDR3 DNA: TGTGCCACCAGAGGGTCGGGCAATCAGCCCCAGCATTTT

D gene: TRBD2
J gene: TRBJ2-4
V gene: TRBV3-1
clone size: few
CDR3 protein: CASSQVGLAGSKNIQYF
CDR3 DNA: TGTGCCAGCAGCCAAGTCGGACTAGCGGGGAGCAAAAACATTCAGTACTTC

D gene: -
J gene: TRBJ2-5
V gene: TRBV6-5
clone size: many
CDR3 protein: CASNRAWETQYF
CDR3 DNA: TGTGCCAGCAATAGAGCATGGGAGACCCAGTACTTC